By proportion, the clone carrying this T cell receptor beta chain is medium-sized (0.01 to 0.1%). This entry belongs to a study of blood T cell repertoires in COVID-19. Study details: Donors in the United States, Italy and Spain gave samples during acute or convalescent COVID-19.

Original methodology: Amplifying reference gene primers gave estimates of nucleated cell counts. Profiling relied on immunoSEQ multiplex PCR, and the TCRdb table lists in-frame clones only, not all of them. The V and J calls and clone size are taken from that table; D and trimming were inferred from the DNA. This sample carries approximately 200,000 clones, about 81% of them seen once, and the ten largest clones take around 9%. Germline V gene sequence: CDR1 KGHDR, CDR2 SFDVKD. The CDR3 sequence is 15 residues long. V shed 2 bases, J shed 4 bases, and the junction held 1 base outside the gene matches.

The receptor was isolated from a man aged 40-49 years who had recovered from COVID-19. Sequenced: PBMCs or T cells enriched from blood (not recorded which). The rearrangement uses TRBV24-1 and TRBJ2-3, with 11 nucleotides matching TRBD1. DNA of the CDR3: TGTGCCACCAGTGATTGGACAGGGGGCGCAGATACGCAGTATTTT. It is translated as CATSDWTGGADTQYF.